This is a list of T cell receptor beta chains from one sample in a study of cytomegalovirus exposure and HLA in healthy donors. Clones were read by immunoSEQ multiplex PCR, and TCRdb kept only the in-frame ones, dropping some. Of about 98,000 clones listed, 80% to 90% are singletons. Sample: PBMCs. The source is a man between 35 and 55 years old in good health and CMV-seronegative. CDR3s include the opening cysteine and the closing phenylalanine or tryptophan. The order of the fields is J gene, clone size, V gene, CDR3 length, D gene, CDR3 protein, CDR3 DNA. D genes are given only for firm matches. Size values are once, few and many counts, or a class for expanded clones, and some rows have none.

J: TRBJ2-1; size: -; V: TRBV7-6; length: 15; D: -; CDR3: CASRSGVLGDNEQFF; DNA: TGTGCCAGCAGATCAGGGGTTCTGGGTGACAATGAGCAGTTCTTC
J: TRBJ2-4; size: -; V: TRBV28; length: 19; D: TRBD1; CDR3: CASSSNRLDREEAKNIQYF; DNA: TGTGCCAGCAGTTCAAACCGCTTGGACAGGGAGGAGGCCAAAAACATTCAGTACTTC
J: TRBJ2-1; size: -; V: TRBV6-7; length: 12; D: -; CDR3: CASSDDRHRPFF; DNA: TGTGCCAGCAGTGACGACAGACACCGCCCGTTCTTC
J: TRBJ1-4; size: -; V: TRBV6-1; length: 15; D: -; CDR3: CASRPWGATNEKLFF; DNA: TGTGCCAGCAGGCCCTGGGGGGCAACTAATGAAAAACTGTTTTTT
J: TRBJ1-6; size: -; V: TRBV7-2; length: 13; D: -; CDR3: CASSLGAISPLHF; DNA: TGTGCCAGCAGCTTAGGGGCTATTTCACCCCTCCACTTT
J: TRBJ2-3; size: -; V: TRBV7-9; length: 16; D: -; CDR3: CASSQHGRPDTDTQYF; DNA: TGTGCCAGCAGCCAACACGGGAGACCAGACACAGATACGCAGTATTTT
J: TRBJ1-3; size: -; V: TRBV4-1; length: 16; D: -; CDR3: CASSQDWTASGNTIYF; DNA: TGCGCCAGCAGCCAAGACTGGACAGCCTCTGGAAACACCATATATTTT
J: TRBJ1-1; size: -; V: TRBV5-1; length: 16; D: TRBD1; CDR3: CASSLVTGGNTAEAFF; DNA: TGCGCCAGCAGCTTGGTAACAGGGGGCAATACGGCCGAAGCTTTCTTT
J: TRBJ1-1; size: once; V: TRBV7-9; length: 15; D: TRBD1; CDR3: CASSPRTGLNTEAFF; DNA: TGTGCCAGCAGCCCTCGGACAGGGCTGAACACTGAAGCTTTCTTT
J: TRBJ2-1; size: -; V: TRBV29-1; length: 14; D: TRBD2; CDR3: CSSKSGTSYNEQFF; DNA: TGCAGCTCTAAGAGCGGGACCTCCTACAATGAGCAGTTCTTC
J: TRBJ2-7; size: -; V: TRBV4-1; length: 14; D: -; CDR3: CASSQAETSYEQYF; DNA: TGCGCCAGCAGCCAGGCCGAAACCTCCTACGAGCAGTACTTC
J: TRBJ1-1; size: -; V: TRBV7-9; length: 13; D: -; CDR3: CASYLEDRAEAFF; DNA: TGTGCCAGCTATCTAGAAGACCGGGCTGAAGCTTTCTTT
J: TRBJ2-5; size: once; V: TRBV5-8; length: 15; D: TRBD2; CDR3: CASSSSGGASKTQYF; DNA: TGTGCCAGCAGCTCGAGCGGGGGGGCCTCAAAGACCCAGTACTTC
J: TRBJ1-3; size: -; V: TRBV9; length: 14; D: -; CDR3: CASARGGEGNTIYF; DNA: TGTGCCAGCGCCCGCGGTGGAGAAGGAAACACCATATATTTT
J: TRBJ2-5; size: -; V: TRBV6-6; length: 13; D: -; CDR3: CASRRDPKETQYF; DNA: TGTGCCAGCAGGCGGGACCCGAAAGAGACCCAGTACTTC
J: TRBJ2-3; size: -; V: TRBV2; length: 16; D: -; CDR3: CASSVRGTLSTDTQYF; DNA: TGTGCCAGCAGTGTAAGGGGGACCCTCAGCACAGATACGCAGTATTTT
J: TRBJ1-5; size: -; V: TRBV6-1; length: 14; D: -; CDR3: CASREQGYNQPQHF; DNA: TGTGCCAGCAGGGAACAGGGCTACAATCAGCCCCAGCATTTT
J: TRBJ2-5; size: few; V: TRBV4-1; length: 14; D: -; CDR3: CASSQAGVGETQYF; DNA: TGCGCCAGCAGCCAAGCGGGGGTCGGAGAGACCCAGTACTTC
J: TRBJ2-6; size: once; V: TRBV18; length: 16; D: TRBD1; CDR3: CASWGQGKSGANVLTF; DNA: TGTGCCAGCTGGGGACAGGGGAAGTCGGGGGCCAACGTCCTGACTTTC
J: TRBJ1-1; size: few; V: TRBV7-9; length: 16; D: TRBD1; CDR3: CSSSSGETGGLDEAFF; DNA: TGTTCCAGCAGCTCCGGCGAGACAGGGGGCTTAGATGAAGCTTTCTTT
J: TRBJ1-1; size: -; V: TRBV5-1; length: 15; D: -; CDR3: CASSLAGFMNTEAFF; DNA: TGCGCCAGCAGCTTGGCGGGATTTATGAACACTGAAGCTTTCTTT
J: TRBJ1-4; size: -; V: TRBV15; length: 16; D: TRBD1; CDR3: CATSRAIGTGREKLFF; DNA: TGTGCCACCAGCAGAGCCATCGGGACAGGGCGTGAAAAACTGTTTTTT
J: TRBJ2-6; size: -; V: TRBV19; length: 18; D: TRBD1; CDR3: CASSDRKQGSSGANVLTF; DNA: TGTGCCAGTAGTGATAGGAAACAGGGGAGCTCTGGGGCCAACGTCCTGACTTTC
J: TRBJ1-2; size: -; V: TRBV5-4; length: 15; D: -; CDR3: CASSLAQGRFDGYTF; DNA: TGTGCCAGCAGCTTGGCCCAGGGGCGCTTTGATGGCTACACCTTC
J: TRBJ1-5; size: -; V: TRBV6-1; length: 14; D: TRBD1; CDR3: CASKQGISGQPQHF; DNA: TGTGCCAGCAAACAGGGGATCTCTGGGCAGCCCCAGCATTTT
J: TRBJ1-1; size: -; V: TRBV6-6; length: 13; D: TRBD1; CDR3: CASRTQGGPEAFF; DNA: TGTGCCAGCAGGACACAGGGGGGCCCTGAAGCTTTCTTT
J: TRBJ2-3; size: -; V: TRBV7-6; length: 16; D: TRBD2; CDR3: CASSSETSGGADTQYF; DNA: TGTGCCAGCAGCTCCGAGACTAGCGGGGGGGCAGATACGCAGTATTTT
J: TRBJ1-1; size: -; V: TRBV11-2; length: 17; D: -; CDR3: CASSLVSSGRGRTEAFF; DNA: TGTGCCAGCAGCTTAGTGTCGTCGGGCAGGGGCAGGACTGAAGCTTTCTTT
J: TRBJ2-1; size: -; V: TRBV13; length: 15; D: TRBD2; CDR3: CASSFSGGSYNEQFF; DNA: TGTGCCAGCAGCTTTAGCGGGGGCTCCTACAATGAGCAGTTCTTC
J: TRBJ2-7; size: -; V: TRBV6-1; length: 11; D: -; CDR3: CASSQDSEQYF; DNA: TGTGCCAGCAGTCAGGACAGCGAGCAGTACTTC
J: TRBJ2-1; size: -; V: TRBV6-1; length: 14; D: -; CDR3: CASSESPSVYEQFF; DNA: TGTGCCAGCAGTGAATCCCCTTCGGTGTATGAGCAGTTCTTC
J: TRBJ1-2; size: few; V: TRBV7-9; length: 14; D: -; CDR3: CASSFSRGGYGYTF; DNA: TGTGCCAGCAGCTTTTCTCGAGGGGGATATGGCTACACCTTC
J: TRBJ1-5; size: -; V: TRBV7-2; length: 15; D: -; CDR3: CASSFVDTSNQPQHF; DNA: TGTGCCAGCAGCTTTGTAGACACTAGCAATCAGCCCCAGCATTTT